The 22 T cell receptor beta chains reported below all come from one sample, sequenced in a study of T cell responses to AZD1222 COVID-19 vaccine. Data came from immunoSEQ multiplex PCR; TCRdb stores just in-frame clones and leaves some out. Here the sample spans about 260,000 clones, over 90% being singletons. Material: peripheral blood, obtained on day 0 of AZD1222 vaccination. All receptors derive from an adult in good health.

The chain combines TRBV18 with TRBJ1-2; D gene unclear. The CDR3 is made up of 16 amino acids. In germline, CDR1 is KGHSH, CDR2 LQKENI. V was shortened by 3 bases and J by 4 bases, with 18 bases between the two germline ends. The chain's CDR3 is CASSPPQRHRSYGYTF. CDR3 DNA sequence: TGTGCCAGCTCACCGCCCCAGAGGCATCGTAGCTATGGCTACACCTTC.

This sequence joins TRBV5-6 and TRBJ1-5, with 7 positions matching TRBD1. Germline CDR1 reads SGHDT; CDR2 reads YYEEEE. The CDR3 sequence is 16 residues long. Unmatched junction bases numbered 10, after V lost 4 bases and J lost 3 bases. This CDR3 reads CASSRRRGLNNQPQHF. CDR3 nucleotide sequence: TGTGCCAGCAGCCGACGGAGGGGGCTGAACAATCAGCCCCAGCATTTT.

This chain connects TRBV6-2 or TRBV6-3 to TRBJ2-7, with D possibly being TRBD2 (6 bases). The germline V gene encodes CDR1 MNHEY and CDR2 SVGEGT. Trimming cost V 2 bases and J 1 base, with 12 bases left between them. The CDR3 length is 15 residues. Here the CDR3 DNA reads TGTGCCAGCAGTTACGGGCTAGCGAGATCCTACGAGCAGTACTTC. It encodes CASSYGLARSYEQYF.

This clone has a single count. Written as DNA, the CDR3 is TGTGCCACCAGCAGAGGGGTTCAGGGGAAACTGTTTTTT. Translation: CATSRGVQGKLFF. The J gene is TRBJ1-4, the V gene TRBV15; D possibly corresponds to TRBD1 (6 bases). The germline CDR1 and CDR2 sequences are LNHNV and YYDKDF (reference sequence). CDR3 size: 13 residues. V shed 1 base and J shed 11 bases, with 11 bases lying between them. The complete variable domain, with remaining parts taken from reference TRBV15 and TRBJ1-4, reads DAMVIQNPRYQVTQFGKPVTLSCSQTLNHNVMYWYQQKSSQAPKLLFHYYDKDFNNEADTPDNFQSRRPNTSFCFLDIRSPGLGDTAMYLCATSRGVQGKLFFGSGTQLSVL.

V gene TRBV19 combines with J gene TRBJ1-4; no firm D call. Germline V gene sequence: CDR1 LNHDA, CDR2 SQIVND (reference sequence). V was trimmed by 11 bases and J by 7 bases, leaving 14 bases between them. The CDR3 spans 12 residues. The CDR3 nucleotides are TGTGCCGCTGGCACTCCAGGTGAAAAACTGTTTTTT. It specifies CAAGTPGEKLFF.

The chain couples TRBV5-6 to TRBJ1-6; D might be TRBD1 (6 bases). Trimming removed 0 bases at V and 11 bases at J, with 12 bases between. CDR1 SGHDT and CDR2 YYEEEE come from the germline V gene. The CDR3 runs to 14 residues. The CDR3 loop reads CASSLGGKGAPLHF. CDR3 nucleotide sequence: TGTGCCAGCAGCTTGGGAGGGAAGGGGGCACCCCTCCACTTT.

This clone turned up a few times. This chain connects TRBV5-4 to TRBJ1-2, with TRBD1 matching over 10 bases. CDR1 and CDR2 (germline): SGHNT, YYREEE (reference sequence). The CDR3 is made up of 15 amino acids. The J segment lost 3 bases and the V segment lost 2 bases, leaving 4 bases of the junction unmatched. The CDR3, as DNA: TGTGCCAGCAGCTTCCTTGGGACAGGGGACTATGGCTACACCTTC. The encoded protein is CASSFLGTGDYGYTF.

The V call is TRBV3-1 (or the pseudogene TRBV3-2), the J call TRBJ1-2, with D unclear. The CDR3 totals 14 residues. Deletions cut 0 bases from V and 8 bases from J, with 13 bases between. Looked up from germline, CDR1 is LGHDT and CDR2 is YNNKEL (reference sequence). CDR3 bases: TGTGCCAGCAGCCAAGACCAGCGGGCAGTGGGCTACACCTTC. Translated: CASSQDQRAVGYTF.

The chain carries TRBV6-6 and TRBJ1-1; perhaps TRBD1 as D (5 bases). The CDR3 is 16 amino acids. V dropped 5 bases and J dropped 7 bases, with 23 bases sitting between them. Germline V CDR1 and CDR2: MNHNY, SVGAGI (reference sequence). The CDR3 loop is CASSRDTGTRVGEAFF. For the CDR3, the DNA is TGTGCCAGCAGTCGGGATACCGGGACTCGGGTAGGTGAAGCTTTCTTT.

The chain combines TRBV3-1 (or the pseudogene TRBV3-2) with TRBJ2-1; no clear D gene. Trimming removed 8 bases at V and 1 base at J, with 3 bases between. The CDR3 is 11 residues long. Germline-derived CDR1 and CDR2 are LGHDT and YNNKEL (reference sequence). The CDR3, as DNA: TGTGCCAGCGGATCCTACAATGAGCAGTTCTTC. Translated: CASGSYNEQFF.

CDR3 region: CASSFDEKLFF. The CDR3, as DNA: TGCGCCAGCAGCTTTGATGAAAAACTGTTTTTT. The gene calls are TRBV5-1 and TRBJ1-4; D is uncertain. CDR3 size: 11 residues. V was shortened by 2 bases and J by 6 bases, with 2 bases between the two germline ends. Germline V CDR1 and CDR2: SGHRS, YFSETQ.

The V call is TRBV25-1, the J call TRBJ1-5; 8 bases are a match to TRBD1. Germline assignment: CDR1 MGHDK and CDR2 SYGVNS. The CDR3 is 15 residues long. The V and J ends lost 7 bases and 7 bases, in that order; junction bases with no gene match: 12. The CDR3 loop reads CASMDRDVVGQPQHF. In DNA, the CDR3 is TGTGCCAGCATGGACAGGGATGTGGTCGGGCAGCCCCAGCATTTT.

A word on this clone: A junction boundary mismatches the germline segment, possibly from a read error. V gene TRBV2 combines with J gene TRBJ2-5; no clear D gene. CDR3 length: 13 amino acids. Germline CDR1 SNHLY, CDR2 FYNNEI. Here the CDR3 DNA reads TGTGCCAGCAGTGACCGAGGCAGACTCATCCCGGACTTC. It translates to CASSDRGRLIPDF.

The gene calls are TRBV10-2 and TRBJ2-1; 9 positions match TRBD2. This CDR3 region has 13 residues. V dropped 8 bases and J dropped 8; count of bases not matched to a gene: 7. CDR1 and CDR2 from the germline V gene are WSHSY and SAAADI. The CDR3 is CASYSGGRDEQFF. CDR3 nucleotides: TGCGCCAGCTATAGCGGGGGCAGGGATGAGCAGTTCTTC.

This chain connects TRBV19 to TRBJ1-2; a possible D gene is TRBD1 (6 bases). The germline CDR1 and CDR2 sequences are LNHDA and SQIVND (reference sequence). This CDR3 has 14 residues. The V end was cut by 6 bases, the J end by 3 bases, with 14 bases between. The CDR3 sequence: CASRDSHLHYGYTF. The CDR3 DNA sequence: TGTGCCAGTAGGGACAGCCACTTACACTATGGCTACACCTTC.

The chain employs TRBV4-2 and TRBJ2-7, with TRBD2 as a possible D gene (6 bases). From germline, CDR1 is LGHNA and CDR2 YNFKEQ. The CDR3 spans 15 residues. V dropped 0 bases and J dropped 1 base, with 10 bases sitting between them. CDR3 residues: CASSQERLGSYEQYF. The CDR3 DNA follows: TGTGCCAGCAGCCAAGAGAGACTAGGGTCCTACGAGCAGTACTTC.

This chain connects TRBV24-1 to TRBJ1-2; the match to TRBD1 covers 8 bases. There are 14 residues in the CDR3. V shed 3 bases, J shed 4 bases, and the junction held 3 bases outside the gene matches. Germline values: CDR1 KGHDR, CDR2 SFDVKD. CDR3 sequence (DNA): TGTGCCACCAGTGATGAAACAGGGGGCTATGGCTACACCTTC. This sequence encodes CATSDETGGYGYTF.

The V gene is TRBV12-3 or TRBV12-4, the J gene TRBJ1-3; 8 bases are shared with TRBD1. Germline trimming cut 6 bases from V and 4 bases from J; bases unmatched to any gene: 2. The CDR3 sequence is 13 residues long. CDR3 region: CASRWTGGNTIYF. The CDR3 DNA follows: TGTGCCAGCAGGTGGACAGGGGGAAACACCATATATTTT.

This chain connects TRBV7-6 to TRBJ2-6, with no clear D. The ends were cut back, 6 bases at V and 0 bases at J, with 6 bases in the middle. The CDR3 runs to 14 residues. Germline V gene sequence: CDR1 SGHVS, CDR2 FNYEAQ. In DNA, the CDR3 is TGTGCCAGCAGTCCCAGCTCTGGGGCCAACGTCCTGACTTTC. Protein: CASSPSSGANVLTF.

This sequence joins TRBV9 and TRBJ2-2; D may be TRBD1 (7 bases). V lost 0 bases to trimming and J lost 4 bases, with 13 bases between them. The germline CDR1 and CDR2 sequences are SGDLS and YYNGEE. This CDR3 has 16 residues. The CDR3 here is CASSVGYRGGTGELFF. The CDR3 coding sequence is TGTGCCAGCAGCGTAGGTTACAGGGGAGGCACCGGGGAGCTGTTTTTT.

V and J are TRBV28 and TRBJ1-5, with a weak D call TRBD1 (6 bases). The CDR3 covers 14 residues. The germline V gene encodes CDR1 MDHEN and CDR2 SYDVKM. The V gene lost 5 bases and the J gene lost 2 bases, with 10 bases spanning the gap. DNA of the CDR3: TGTGCCAGCAGTCAGTCAGGGGGCAATCAGCCCCAGCATTTT. This codes for CASSQSGGNQPQHF.

This chain joins TRBV6-5 and TRBJ1-1; TRBD1 agrees at 10 bases. Per germline, CDR1 MNHEY and CDR2 SVGAGI. This CDR3 is built from 15 residues. V trimming: 4 bases; J trimming: 4 bases; junction bases outside the gene matches: 6. CDR3 nucleotide sequence: TGTGCCAGCAGTTTTGACAGGGGGCGTGCCACTGAAGCTTTCTTT. Translated: CASSFDRGRATEAFF.